In this sample, the clone carrying this TCR beta chain turned up a few times. What it recognizes is unknown. Researchers made TCR cDNA using 5'RACE template switching, and this step added a universal primer site and UMIs. MiXCR, run by TCRdb on the 5' RACE reads, gives a single entry per CDR3 protein. Among fewer than 500,000 distinct CDR3 sequences listed, roughly a sixth were seen once. The data belong to a study of T cells after yellow fever vaccination. Overall study: Preparation used SMART-Seq v4 Ultra Low Input for the low-cell-number fractions. Study-level findings and limits: Abundant clonotypes from the bulk population could get into FACS-sorted repertoires as contaminants. Weaker overall, the secondary response nonetheless peaked faster (day 5 versus 15).

The CDR3 covers 13 residues. With V trimmed by 5 bases and J by 6 bases, 4 bases remained unmatched. The germline CDR1 and CDR2 sequences are MNHEY and SMNVEV (reference sequence). The origin of this receptor is a man aged 18 to 35 who received the YFV17D yellow fever vaccine. This sample comprised PBMCs, obtained before the yellow fever booster vaccination. The V call is TRBV27, the J call TRBJ1-5; 7 bases are a match to TRBD1. The CDR3 loop reads CASSRTGAQPQHF. CDR3 DNA: TGTGCCAGCAGTCGTACAGGGGCTCAGCCCCAGCATTTT.